This T cell receptor (beta chain) was documented in a study of CD8+ T cells in alopecia areata. For the study at large: Twice a day, 5 to 10 mg of oral tofacitinib was administered to treated patients.

V was pared by 4 bases and J by 3 bases, with 13 bases between. CDR1 is SQVTM, CDR2 ANQGSEA, per germline. This CDR3 has 13 residues. About this clone itself: Its antigen is not known.

Stated treatment: oral pan-JAK inhibitor, 5-10 mg twice daily. Specimens obtained from alopecia areata patients comprised lesional scalp punch biopsies and peripheral blood. Sequencing templates came from extracted RNA that was reverse transcribed into cDNA. Generated by immunoSEQ multiplex PCR, the TCRdb table keeps only in-frame clones and is missing some. The sample contains 100,000 to 140,000 clones, roughly 84% of which appear only once. General observations from the study: Since there was just one nonresponder, nobody can yet say how baseline CD8+ expansion ties to response.

The material sequenced was CD8+ T cells sorted from blood, taken at week 24, from a patient treated with tofacitinib. This chain joins TRBV29-1 and TRBJ2-7, with D perhaps assigned TRBD1 or TRBD2 (5 bases each). This clonotype was obtained from a human donor with alopecia areata. CDR3 sequence (DNA): TGCAGCGTTGCCCTCGGGACCGTCTACGAGCAGTACTTC. It encodes CSVALGTVYEQYF.